The rows below give T cell receptor beta chains drawn from one sample of a study of CD8 T cells in ankylosing spondylitis. TCRdb recomputed calls from the 5' RACE reads with MiXCR, one row per CDR3 protein. The sample holds about 140,000 distinct CDR3 sequences; about an eighth are singletons and the top ten take roughly 4.3%. Specimen: blood, either unsorted or a sorted T cell fraction (not recorded which). Every receptor here comes from a female donor with ankylosing spondylitis or in good health (not recorded which). CDR3s include the opening cysteine and the closing phenylalanine or tryptophan. D genes are given only for firm matches. Size values are once, few and many counts, or a class for expanded clones, and some rows have none.

V gene	J gene	clone size	D gene	CDR3 DNA	CDR3 protein
TRBV5-1	TRBJ2-1	few	TRBD1	TGCGCCAGCAAACCGGGACAGATAAGCTCCTACAATGAGCAGTTCTTC	CASKPGQISSYNEQFF
TRBV20-1	TRBJ2-7	many	NA	TGCAGTGCTAGATCCGGACCTCACTACGAGCAGTACTTC	CSARSGPHYEQYF
TRBV30	TRBJ2-1	few	NA	TGTGCCTGGGGACAAGGGAATATGAATGAGCAGTTCTTC	CAWGQGNMNEQFF
TRBV21-1	TRBJ2-7	many	NA	TGTGCCAGCAGCAAAGTGGCTAGCGGGGGTTGTCAGCAGTACTTC	CASSKVASGGCQQYF
TRBV2	TRBJ1-2	many	NA	TGTGCCAGCAGGGCCAACAGGGATCCTGGCTACACCTTC	CASRANRDPGYTF
TRBV5-4	TRBJ1-1	many	NA	TGTGCCAGCAGCTTGGCAGGTCCGGGGCCTGAAGCTTTCTTT	CASSLAGPGPEAFF
TRBV11-2	TRBJ2-3	NA	NA	TGTGCCAGCAGCCTCCTGGGGGTAGGGCTCACAGATACGCAGTATTTT	CASSLLGVGLTDTQYF
TRBV12-3/TRBV12-4	TRBJ1-1	many	NA	TGTGCCAGCGCCTTAGGTGGACGCGGCACTGAAGCTTTCTTT	CASALGGRGTEAFF
TRBV19	TRBJ2-6	few	NA	TGTGCCAGTAGCCATAGGTTGGTCTCTGGGGCCAACGTCCTGACTTTC	CASSHRLVSGANVLTF
TRBV20-1	TRBJ1-1	many	NA	TGCAGTGCCAAGATTGGGGGGGCTAGCGGCACTGAAGCTTTCTTT	CSAKIGGASGTEAFF
TRBV11-2	TRBJ2-1	many	NA	TGTGCCAGCAGCTTAAAGAATGAGCAGTTCTTC	CASSLKNEQFF
TRBV12-3/TRBV12-4	TRBJ1-2	many	NA	TGTGCCAGCGGGGGAGTCTCCTACACCTTC	CASGGVSYTF
TRBV5-1	TRBJ1-3	many	TRBD1	TGCGCCAGCAGCCAGGACAGGGCCCGAAACACCATATATTTT	CASSQDRARNTIYF
TRBV11-2	TRBJ2-3	many	TRBD2	TGTGCCGGAGACGAGGGACTAGCGGGAGGAGTCAGCCGAGATACGCAGTATTTT	CAGDEGLAGGVSRDTQYF
TRBV19	TRBJ1-2	many	TRBD1	TGTGCCAGTAGTCCCCGACAGGGTTATGGCTACACCTTC	CASSPRQGYGYTF
TRBV12-3/TRBV12-4	TRBJ2-7	large	TRBD2	TGTGCCAGCAGCCCGAGACTAGCGGGAGGGCCCTACGAGCAGTACTTC	CASSPRLAGGPYEQYF